A selection of T cell receptor beta chains follows, all from one sample in a study of blood T cell repertoires in COVID-19. Measured with immunoSEQ multiplex PCR; TCRdb has only the in-frame clones, and not every one. Among approximately 340,000 clones, approximately 93% were seen once, and the ten largest hold around 0.94%. Sequenced: PBMCs or T cells enriched from blood (not recorded which). Receptors originate from a woman between 35 and 50 years old who had been exposed to COVID-19. CDR3s include the opening cysteine and the closing phenylalanine or tryptophan. D genes are given only for firm matches. Expanded clones get a size class; other rows say once, few or many, or leave the size out.

.	TRBV11-2	.	CASSQTRGSGNTIYF
.	TRBV7-8	.	CASSLVARNTEAFF
once	TRBV15	.	CATSRAVVVNTEAFF
.	TRBV19	TRBD1	CASSPGQGNTEAFF
.	TRBV27	.	CASSSNSYGYTF
.	TRBV30	.	CAWSAGTGNTIYF
.	TRBV19	.	CASRGAGGLNTEAFF
.	TRBV30	.	CAWSVGRAGANVLTF
.	TRBV10-3	TRBD1	CAISESVTGQPQHF
.	TRBV4-2	TRBD2	CASSQARTSGSREETQYF
.	TRBV5-1	.	CASSLGTGSLNEKLFF
.	TRBV7-6	.	CASSRGRTENYGYTF
.	TRBV30	.	CAWSVKRLNQPQHF
.	TRBV12-5	.	CASGQNQPQHF
.	TRBV6-1	.	CASSEAGGIYGYTF
.	TRBV30	.	CAWSTGLGSPLHF
.	TRBV14	.	CASSQGTLSEKLFF
.	TRBV24-1	.	CATSDLGPREHTDF
few	TRBV6-2/TRBV6-3	TRBD1	CASSYLTRDRVNTEAFF
.	TRBV7-2	TRBD1	CASSLLRGSSGNTIYF
.	TRBV4-1	TRBD1	CASSQGTGTGNGKTEAFF
.	TRBV20-1	.	CSNERGETQYF
.	TRBV5-1	.	CASRLGRDYTEAFF
once	TRBV2	TRBD1	CASSVLPGTGAYGQFF
.	TRBV20-1	TRBD2	CSASGRGASGSAKNIQYF
.	TRBV19	.	CASSIERGRDYGYTF
.	TRBV4-3	TRBD1	CASSQDSGGTGVSSPLHF
few	TRBV19	.	CASKGANSQPQHF
few	TRBV6-5	.	CASSYSRGSGGYTF
.	TRBV27	.	CASSFFEEQFF
.	TRBV10-2	TRBD1	CASNRGGNQPQHF
.	TRBV19	.	CASRDRGDGYTF
.	TRBV30	TRBD2	CAWKTSGTNSYEQYF
.	TRBV9	.	CASSVGGGADQPQHF
.	TRBV19	TRBD1	CASSMTGYGTDTQYF
.	TRBV9	.	CASSPGSSGYTF
.	TRBV3-1/TRBV3-2	.	CASSLRDSYEQYF
.	TRBV11-3	TRBD1	CASSLYDRGLSETQYF
many	TRBV29-1	.	CSVESRGGNTEAFF